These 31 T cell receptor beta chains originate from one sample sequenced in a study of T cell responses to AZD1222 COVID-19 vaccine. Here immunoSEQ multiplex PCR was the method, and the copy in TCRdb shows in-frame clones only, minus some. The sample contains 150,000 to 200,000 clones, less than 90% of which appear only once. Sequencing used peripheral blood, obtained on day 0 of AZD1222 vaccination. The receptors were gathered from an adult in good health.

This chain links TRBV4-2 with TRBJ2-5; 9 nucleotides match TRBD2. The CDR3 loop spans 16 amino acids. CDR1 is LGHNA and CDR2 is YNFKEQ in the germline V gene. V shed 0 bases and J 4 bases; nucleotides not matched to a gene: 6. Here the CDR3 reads CASSQDFSGGGETQYF. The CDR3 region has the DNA TGTGCCAGCAGCCAAGATTTTAGCGGGGGTGGAGAGACCCAGTACTTC.

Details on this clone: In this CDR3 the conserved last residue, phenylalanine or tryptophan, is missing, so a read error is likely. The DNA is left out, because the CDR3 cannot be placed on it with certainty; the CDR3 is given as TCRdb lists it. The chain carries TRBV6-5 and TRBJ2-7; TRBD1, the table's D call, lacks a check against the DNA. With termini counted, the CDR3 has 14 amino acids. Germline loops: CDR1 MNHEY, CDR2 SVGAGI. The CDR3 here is CASSYSSLLGPLFI.

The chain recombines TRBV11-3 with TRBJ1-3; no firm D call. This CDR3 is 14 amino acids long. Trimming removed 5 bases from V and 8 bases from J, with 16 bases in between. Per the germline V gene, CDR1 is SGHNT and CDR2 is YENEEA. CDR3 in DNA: TGTGCCAGCAGCGAACTTCGACGGCGGGACACCATATATTTT. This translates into CASSELRRRDTIYF. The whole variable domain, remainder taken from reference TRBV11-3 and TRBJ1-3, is EAGVVQSPRYKIIEKKQPVAFWCNPISGHNTLYWYLQNLGQGPELLIRYENEEAVDDSQLPKDRFSAERLKGVDSTLKIQPAELGDSAVYLCASSELRRRDTIYFGEGSWLTVV.

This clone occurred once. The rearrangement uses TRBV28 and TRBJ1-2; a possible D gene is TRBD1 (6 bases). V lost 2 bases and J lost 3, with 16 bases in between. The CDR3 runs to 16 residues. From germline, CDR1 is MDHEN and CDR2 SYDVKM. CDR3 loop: CASSLLGGPGDYGYTF. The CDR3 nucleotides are TGTGCCAGCAGTTTACTGGGGGGGCCGGGGGACTATGGCTACACCTTC.

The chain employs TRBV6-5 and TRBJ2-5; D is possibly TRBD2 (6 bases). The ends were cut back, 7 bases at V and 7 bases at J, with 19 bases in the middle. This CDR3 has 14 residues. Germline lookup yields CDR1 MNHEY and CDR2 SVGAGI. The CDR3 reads CASKPNSGTGTQYF. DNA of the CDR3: TGTGCCAGCAAACCGAATAGCGGAACGGGGACCCAGTACTTC.

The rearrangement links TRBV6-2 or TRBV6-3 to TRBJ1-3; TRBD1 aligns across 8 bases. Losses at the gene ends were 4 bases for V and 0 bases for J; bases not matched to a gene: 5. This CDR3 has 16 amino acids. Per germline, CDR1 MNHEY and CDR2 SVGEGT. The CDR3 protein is CASSSGQASSGNTIYF. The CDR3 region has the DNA TGTGCCAGCAGTTCGGGACAGGCTAGCTCTGGAAACACCATATATTTT.

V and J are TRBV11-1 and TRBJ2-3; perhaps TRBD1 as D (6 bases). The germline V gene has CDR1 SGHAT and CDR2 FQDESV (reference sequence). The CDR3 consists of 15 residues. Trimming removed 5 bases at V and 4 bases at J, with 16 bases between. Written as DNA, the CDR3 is TGTGCCAGCAGCCCGGGACAAGGGGTGTCAGATACGCAGTATTTT. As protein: CASSPGQGVSDTQYF.

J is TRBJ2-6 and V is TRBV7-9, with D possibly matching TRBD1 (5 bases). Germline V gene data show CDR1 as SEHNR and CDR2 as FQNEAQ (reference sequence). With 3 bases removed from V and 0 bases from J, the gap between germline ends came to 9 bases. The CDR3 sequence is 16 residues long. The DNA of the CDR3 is TGTGCCAGCAGCTTCGACAGACCCTCTGGGGCCAACGTCCTGACTTTC. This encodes CASSFDRPSGANVLTF.

Here the CDR3 reads CASSKGIVAGGSTGELFF. CDR3 nucleotides: TGTGCCAGCAGCAAAGGAATAGTAGCGGGAGGGTCAACCGGGGAGCTGTTTTTT. The chain links TRBV11-3 to TRBJ2-2; 11 bases are a match to TRBD2. The germline V gene encodes CDR1 SGHNT and CDR2 YENEEA. The CDR3 sequence is 18 residues long. V lost 5 bases to trimming and J lost 5 bases; unmatched junction nucleotides: 13.

In DNA, the CDR3 is TGTGCCAGCAGTGTGGTTCTGGTCCCGAGCAATCAGCCCCAGCATTTT. It codes for CASSVVLVPSNQPQHF. The chain links TRBV9 to TRBJ1-5; D ambiguous. This CDR3 has 16 residues. Trimming pared 5 bases from V and 1 base from J, leaving 16 bases between. Germline loops: CDR1 SGDLS, CDR2 YYNGEE.

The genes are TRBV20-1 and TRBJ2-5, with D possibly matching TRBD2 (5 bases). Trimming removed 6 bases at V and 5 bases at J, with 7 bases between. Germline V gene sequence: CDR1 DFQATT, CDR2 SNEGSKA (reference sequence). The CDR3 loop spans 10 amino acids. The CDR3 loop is CSARGETQYF. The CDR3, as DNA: TGCAGTGCCCGCGGGGAGACCCAGTACTTC.

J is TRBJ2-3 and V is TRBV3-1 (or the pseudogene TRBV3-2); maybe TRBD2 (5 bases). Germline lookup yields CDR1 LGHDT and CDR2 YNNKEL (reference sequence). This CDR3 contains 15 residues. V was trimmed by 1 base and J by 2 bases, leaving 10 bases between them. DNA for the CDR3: TGTGCCAGCAGCCAAGGGTGGCGGGCCACAGATACGCAGTATTTT. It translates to CASSQGWRATDTQYF.

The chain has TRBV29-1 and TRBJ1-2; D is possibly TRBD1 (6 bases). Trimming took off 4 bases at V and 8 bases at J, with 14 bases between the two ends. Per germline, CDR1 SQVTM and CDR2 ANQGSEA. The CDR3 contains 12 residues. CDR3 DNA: TGCAGCGTTGTAGGGGGGCAACGGGGCTACACCTTC. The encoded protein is CSVVGGQRGYTF.

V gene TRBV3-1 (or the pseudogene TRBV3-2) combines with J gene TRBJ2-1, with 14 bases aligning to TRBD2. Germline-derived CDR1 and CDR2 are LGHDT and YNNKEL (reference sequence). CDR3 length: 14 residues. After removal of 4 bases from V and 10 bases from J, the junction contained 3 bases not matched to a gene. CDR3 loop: CASSLRTSGGEQFF. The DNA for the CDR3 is TGTGCCAGCAGCCTCAGGACTAGCGGGGGGGAGCAGTTCTTC.

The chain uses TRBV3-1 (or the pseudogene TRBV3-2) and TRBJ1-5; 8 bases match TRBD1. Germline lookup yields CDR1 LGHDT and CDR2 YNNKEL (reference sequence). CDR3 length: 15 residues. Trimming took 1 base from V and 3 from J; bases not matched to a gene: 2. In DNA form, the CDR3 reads TGTGCCAGCAGCCAAGGGACAGGGAACAATCAGCCCCAGCATTTT. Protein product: CASSQGTGNNQPQHF.

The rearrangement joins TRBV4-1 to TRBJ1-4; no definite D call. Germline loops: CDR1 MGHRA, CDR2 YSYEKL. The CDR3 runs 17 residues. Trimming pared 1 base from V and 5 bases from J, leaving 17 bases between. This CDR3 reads CASSQALGRQTNEKLFF. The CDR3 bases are TGCGCCAGCAGCCAAGCCTTAGGTAGGCAGACCAATGAAAAACTGTTTTTT.

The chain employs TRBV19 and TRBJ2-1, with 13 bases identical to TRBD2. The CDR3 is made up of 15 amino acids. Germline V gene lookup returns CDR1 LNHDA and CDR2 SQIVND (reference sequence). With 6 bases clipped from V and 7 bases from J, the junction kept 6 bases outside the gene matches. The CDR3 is CASRTGTSGVNEQFF. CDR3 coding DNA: TGTGCCAGTAGAACCGGGACTAGCGGGGTAAATGAGCAGTTCTTC.

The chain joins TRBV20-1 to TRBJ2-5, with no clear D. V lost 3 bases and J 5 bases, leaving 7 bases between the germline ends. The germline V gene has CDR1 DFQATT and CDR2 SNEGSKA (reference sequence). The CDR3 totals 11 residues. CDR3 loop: CSARYGETQYF. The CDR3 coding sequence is TGCAGTGCTAGGTACGGGGAGACCCAGTACTTC.

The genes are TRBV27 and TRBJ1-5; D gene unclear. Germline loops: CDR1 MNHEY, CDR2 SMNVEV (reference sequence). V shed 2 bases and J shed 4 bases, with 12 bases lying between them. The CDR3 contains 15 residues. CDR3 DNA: TGTGCCAGCAGTTTAGAGTATCCCACGAATCAGCCCCAGCATTTT. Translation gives CASSLEYPTNQPQHF.

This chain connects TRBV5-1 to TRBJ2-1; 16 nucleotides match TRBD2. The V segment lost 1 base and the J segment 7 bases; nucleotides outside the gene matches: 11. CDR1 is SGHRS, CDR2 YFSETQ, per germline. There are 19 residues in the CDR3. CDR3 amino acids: CASSLSGTSGGADRNEQFF. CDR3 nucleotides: TGCGCCAGCAGCTTGTCCGGGACTAGCGGGGGGGCTGATCGTAATGAGCAGTTCTTC.

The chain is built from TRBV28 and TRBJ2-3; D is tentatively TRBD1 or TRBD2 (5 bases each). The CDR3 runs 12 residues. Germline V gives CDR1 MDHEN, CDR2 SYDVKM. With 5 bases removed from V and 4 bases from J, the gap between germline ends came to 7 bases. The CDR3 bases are TGTGCCAGCAGTAAGGGACCAGATACGCAGTATTTT. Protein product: CASSKGPDTQYF.

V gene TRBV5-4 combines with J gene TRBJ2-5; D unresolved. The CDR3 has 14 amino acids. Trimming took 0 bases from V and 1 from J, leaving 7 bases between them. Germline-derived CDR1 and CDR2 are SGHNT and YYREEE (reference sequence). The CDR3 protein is CASSLDRFQETQYF. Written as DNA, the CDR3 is TGTGCCAGCAGCTTGGACAGATTCCAAGAGACCCAGTACTTC. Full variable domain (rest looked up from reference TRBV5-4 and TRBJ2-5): ETGVTQSPTHLIKTRGQQVTLRCSSQSGHNTVSWYQQALGQGPQFIFQYYREEENGRGNFPPRFSGLQFPNYSSELNVNALELDDSALYLCASSLDRFQETQYFGPGTRLLVL.

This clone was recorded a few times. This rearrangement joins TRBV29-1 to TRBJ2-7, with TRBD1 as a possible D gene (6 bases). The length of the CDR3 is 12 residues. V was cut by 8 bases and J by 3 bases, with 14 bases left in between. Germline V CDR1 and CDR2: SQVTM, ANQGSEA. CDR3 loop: CSYRVGNYEQYF. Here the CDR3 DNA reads TGCAGCTACAGGGTTGGAAACTACGAGCAGTACTTC.

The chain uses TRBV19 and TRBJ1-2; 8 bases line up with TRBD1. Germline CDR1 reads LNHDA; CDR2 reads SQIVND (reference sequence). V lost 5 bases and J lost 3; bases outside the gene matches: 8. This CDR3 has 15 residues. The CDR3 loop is CASSSRTGLHYGYTF. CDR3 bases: TGTGCCAGTAGTTCCCGGACAGGGCTTCACTATGGCTACACCTTC.

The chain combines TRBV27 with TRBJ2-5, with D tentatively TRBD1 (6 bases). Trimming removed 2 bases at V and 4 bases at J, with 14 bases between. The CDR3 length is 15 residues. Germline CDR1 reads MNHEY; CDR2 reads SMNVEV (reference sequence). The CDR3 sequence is CASSLRGGFGETQYF. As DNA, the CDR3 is TGTGCCAGCAGTTTACGAGGGGGATTCGGAGAGACCCAGTACTTC.

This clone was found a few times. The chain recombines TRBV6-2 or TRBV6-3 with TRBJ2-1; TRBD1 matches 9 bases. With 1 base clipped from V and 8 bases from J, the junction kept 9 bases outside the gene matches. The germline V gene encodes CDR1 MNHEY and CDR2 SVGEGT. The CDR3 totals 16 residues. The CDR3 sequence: CASSYLGQGGVDEQFF. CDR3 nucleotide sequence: TGTGCCAGCAGTTACTTGGGACAGGGTGGGGTCGATGAGCAGTTCTTC.

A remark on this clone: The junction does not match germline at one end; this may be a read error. DNA of the CDR3: TGTGCCAGCAGTTACCGAGGACAAGCCTCAATCTATCGCTACACCTTC. Translation gives CASSYRGQASIYRYTF. This rearrangement joins TRBV27 to TRBJ1-2; perhaps TRBD1 as D (5 bases). CDR1 and CDR2 (germline): MNHEY, SMNVEV (reference sequence). The CDR3 has 16 residues.

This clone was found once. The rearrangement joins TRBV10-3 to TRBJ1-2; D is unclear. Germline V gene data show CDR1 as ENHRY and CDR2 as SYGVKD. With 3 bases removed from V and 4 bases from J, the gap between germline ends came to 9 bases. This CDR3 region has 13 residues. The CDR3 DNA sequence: TGTGCCATCAGTGATGACACCACCTATGGCTACACCTTC. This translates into CAISDDTTYGYTF.

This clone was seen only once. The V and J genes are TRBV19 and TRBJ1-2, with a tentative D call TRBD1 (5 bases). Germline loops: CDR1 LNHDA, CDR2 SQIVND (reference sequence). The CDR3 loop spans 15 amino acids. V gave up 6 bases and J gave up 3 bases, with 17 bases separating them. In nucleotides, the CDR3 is TGTGCCAGTAGGCGGGAGGGGAAGGGAGACTATGGCTACACCTTC. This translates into CASRREGKGDYGYTF.

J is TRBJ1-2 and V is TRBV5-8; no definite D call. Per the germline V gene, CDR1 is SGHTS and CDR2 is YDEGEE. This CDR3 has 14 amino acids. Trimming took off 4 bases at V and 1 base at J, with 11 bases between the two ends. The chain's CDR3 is CASSRGWVNYGYTF. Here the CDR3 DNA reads TGTGCCAGCAGCCGAGGTTGGGTTAACTATGGCTACACCTTC.

CDR3 DNA sequence: TGTGCCAGCAGCTTCCTCGACAGGGCCACTGAAGCTTTCTTT. Its translation: CASSFLDRATEAFF. This chain connects TRBV5-4 to TRBJ1-1; 7 bases line up with TRBD1. CDR3 length: 14 residues. From germline, CDR1 is SGHNT and CDR2 YYREEE (reference sequence). V lost 2 bases to trimming and J lost 4 bases; unmatched junction nucleotides: 5.